This T cell receptor (beta chain) stems from a study of vaccination effects on CD4 cells after COVID-19. Of note for this clone: Its antigen is still unknown.

Assay used: immunoSEQ multiplex PCR; TCRdb lists only in-frame clones, some missing. The sample lists about 81,000 clones; over 75% were seen once. The V gene's germline CDR1 is SGHTA and CDR2 FQGNSA. V was trimmed by 8 bases and J by 0 bases, leaving 10 bases between them. The CDR3 spans 14 residues. Under the ViraFEST assay, PBMC were stimulated with viral peptide pools so that antigen-specific CD4+ T cells expanded. Sequencing was performed afterwards. Following 10 days of culture, CD4+ T cells were isolated. Each person got two doses of an mRNA SARS-CoV-2 vaccine, BNT162b2 or mRNA-1273. Cultures got half-medium changes with IL-2 on days 3 and 7.

The rearrangement joins TRBV7-2 to TRBJ1-4; D is possibly TRBD1 (6 bases). This TCR was recovered from a human donor who received a COVID-19 vaccine. Sequencing was performed on CD4+ T cells from PBMCs cultured with HCoV-OC43 spike peptides, taken after COVID-19 vaccination. Subset specified: HCoV-OC43 spike overlapping peptide pool stimulation. The CDR3, as DNA: TGTGCCAGCGCAAGACAGGCAACTAATGAAAAACTGTTTTTT. This translates into CASARQATNEKLFF.